This T cell receptor (beta chain) stems from a study of blood T cell repertoires in COVID-19 (dated by TCRdb to 2019 to 2021). Broadly, across the study: The collaborator samples originated in the United States, Italy and Spain and spanned the acute and convalescent phases of COVID-19. The material from the prospective study consisted of cDNA or gDNA derived from T cells, B-cell-depleted T cells, or PBMCs. The dataset comprised deeply sampled blood TCRbeta repertoires from subjects exposed to, actively infected with, or recovered from COVID-19. The repertoires were released in a freely available public database intended as a resource for research on the immune response to SARS-CoV-2. Samples were obtained from the ongoing ImmuneRACE study (first 160 participants) and from roughly 1,300 subjects provided by 6 global collaborators. Nearly every sample came with metadata listing a de-identified subject ID, COVID-19 status, age in years and sex. Where available, HLA class I and class II types were taken from metadata supplied by the sample provider and were not determined by assay-based typing. Summary of the overall study and its limitations: How much clinical and demographic metadata was included differed by source and by participant, and the metadata was provided uncurated.

The CDR3 runs 13 residues from the cysteine to the phenylalanine. The entry retains the CDR3 DNA only, 39 bases that are in frame from base 1. After removal of 7 bases from V and 3 bases from J, the junction retains 5 bases not matched to a gene. Notes on this clone: Its antigen remains undetermined. Base quality data are lacking; no much larger clone is found one base away.

The immunoSEQ Assay, a bias-controlled multiplex PCR, was used to amplify TCRbeta CDR3 regions from genomic DNA. Processing in the source paper ran as follows. The number of nucleated cells in each sample was estimated from the amplification of reference gene primers within the assay. To quantify the absolute abundance of each unique TCRbeta CDR3 rearrangement, sequence reads were collapsed and filtered. For each sample, productive Simpson clonality was calculated as the square root of Simpson's diversity index across productive rearrangements. TCRdb mirrors the immuneACCESS table, restricted to in-frame sequences. Some clones are absent from its copies; in checked studies, under half trace to an unresolved V gene, and the reason for the others is unknown. D and trimming were read from the DNA, whereas the V and J calls and clone size are those reported in that table. The sample includes 100,000 to 150,000 clones, with roughly 90% observed a single time. The leading ten clones occupy about 2.5% of the sample.

Enrolling through a virtual design, the prospective study's participants ranged in age from about 18 to 89 years and lived across roughly 24 United States geographic areas. In the prospective study, cohorts were assigned on the basis of participant-reported clinical history obtained from a screening survey and a study questionnaire. Recovered participants in ImmuneRACE Cohort 3 were defined by two consecutive negative NP/OP PCR tests, clearance by a healthcare professional, or resolution of symptoms. Each participant in the prospective study had whole blood, serum and a nasopharyngeal or oropharyngeal swab collected by mobile phlebotomists. Prospective study participants could optionally give additional blood draws and questionnaires over an approximately two-month period. Before DNA extraction, prospective study blood samples were shipped either frozen or at room temperature.

This TCR was recovered from a woman aged 45-65 years who had recovered from COVID-19. Rearrangement joined TRBV12-3 or TRBV12-4 to TRBJ1-1, with 7 bases matching TRBD1. The specimen sequenced was PBMCs or T cells enriched from blood (not recorded which). In nucleotides, the sequence is TGTGCCAGCACCTCCCAGGGGGACACTGAAGCTTTCTTT. This encodes CASTSQGDTEAFF.